Below, 10 T cell receptor beta chains from the same sample are listed, as sequenced in a study of blood T cell repertoires in COVID-19. Measured with immunoSEQ multiplex PCR; TCRdb has only the in-frame clones, and not every one. The sample lists roughly 150,000 clones; around four fifths were seen once. The sample was peripheral blood. These receptors were taken from a woman older than 75 with COVID-19, enrolled during active disease.

The genes are TRBV28 and TRBJ1-1; D gene ambiguous. The CDR3 contains 15 residues. CDR1 is MDHEN, CDR2 SYDVKM, per germline. V shed 6 bases and J shed 7 bases, with 21 bases lying between them. CDR3 coding DNA: TGTGCCAGCAGCTCACGTATTCCGGGTTCTTATGAAGCTTTCTTT. This codes for CASSSRIPGSYEAFF.

This chain links TRBV4-1 with TRBJ1-5; perhaps TRBD1 as D (5 bases). V was shortened by 4 bases and J by 5 bases, with 18 bases between the two germline ends. CDR3 size: 16 residues. CDR1 and CDR2 from the germline V gene are MGHRA and YSYEKL. The CDR3 reads CASSPGGTAGDQPQHF. Here the CDR3 DNA reads TGCGCCAGCAGCCCAGGAGGAACAGCGGGGGATCAGCCCCAGCATTTT.

The J gene is TRBJ1-1, the V gene TRBV28; the D gene is possibly TRBD1 (6 bases). Germline values: CDR1 MDHEN, CDR2 SYDVKM. Trimming left V 2 bases short and J 1 base short, with 8 bases between. The CDR3 covers 14 residues. The CDR3 bases are TGTGCCAGCAGTTTAGGGACACCGAACACTGAAGCTTTCTTT. Protein: CASSLGTPNTEAFF.

This clone was observed a handful of times. This chain joins TRBV5-5 and TRBJ1-4; D call uncertain. Germline CDR1 reads SGHKS; CDR2 reads YYEKEE (reference sequence). V gave up 4 bases and J gave up 4 bases, with 17 bases separating them. The CDR3 extends over 16 amino acids. CDR3 coding DNA: TGTGCCAGCAGCGAGCCCTCGAGGTTGGTTAATGAAAAACTGTTTTTT. Translating gives CASSEPSRLVNEKLFF.

The chain employs TRBV18 and TRBJ1-5; 7 positions agree with TRBD1. Germline V gene sequence: CDR1 KGHSH, CDR2 LQKENI. V gave up 4 bases and J gave up 6 bases; unmatched junction bases: 6. The CDR3 extends over 14 amino acids. DNA for the CDR3: TGTGCCAGCTCACTTGACAGGGCCCCTCAGCCCCAGCATTTT. It codes for CASSLDRAPQPQHF.

This chain links TRBV27 with TRBJ2-7; 7 bases map to TRBD2. Per germline, CDR1 MNHEY and CDR2 SMNVEV (reference sequence). The J segment lost 6 bases and the V segment lost 3 bases, leaving 5 bases of the junction unmatched. The length of the CDR3 is 13 residues. This CDR3 reads CASSFVGGVEQYF. CDR3 sequence (DNA): TGTGCCAGCAGTTTTGTGGGAGGGGTCGAGCAGTACTTC.

This chain joins TRBV6-6 and TRBJ2-1; no clear D gene. V was cut by 2 bases and J by 6 bases, with 14 bases left in between. The CDR3 has 15 amino acids. From germline, CDR1 is MNHNY and CDR2 SVGAGI (reference sequence). The CDR3 is CASSYGRFPPNEQFF. CDR3 DNA: TGTGCCAGCAGTTACGGGCGATTCCCCCCCAATGAGCAGTTCTTC.

The rearrangement joins TRBV14 to TRBJ1-2; a weak D match, TRBD1 (5 bases). Germline lookup yields CDR1 SGHDN and CDR2 FVKESK. CDR3 length: 15 residues. V lost 4 bases to trimming and J lost 7 bases, with 19 bases between them. The CDR3 sequence is CASSRETGLVPGYTF. CDR3 coding DNA: TGTGCCAGCAGCCGCGAGACGGGACTAGTTCCTGGCTACACCTTC.

The genes are TRBV5-4 and TRBJ1-5; the D gene is possibly TRBD1 (6 bases). Per germline, CDR1 SGHNT and CDR2 YYREEE (reference sequence). The CDR3 loop spans 12 amino acids. V lost 3 bases and J 5 bases, leaving 6 bases between the germline ends. The CDR3 loop reads CASSSGDQPQHF. In nucleotides, the CDR3 is TGTGCCAGCAGCTCAGGGGATCAGCCCCAGCATTTT.

This clone was seen a single time. This chain connects TRBV15 to TRBJ1-5; weak D call: TRBD1 (5 bases). V lost 4 bases, J lost 0 bases, and 13 bases lay in between. The germline V gene encodes CDR1 LNHNV and CDR2 YYDKDF (reference sequence). The CDR3 is 16 amino acids. The DNA of the CDR3 is TGTGCCACCAGCATTACGACAGATTATAGCAATCAGCCCCAGCATTTT. This codes for CATSITTDYSNQPQHF.